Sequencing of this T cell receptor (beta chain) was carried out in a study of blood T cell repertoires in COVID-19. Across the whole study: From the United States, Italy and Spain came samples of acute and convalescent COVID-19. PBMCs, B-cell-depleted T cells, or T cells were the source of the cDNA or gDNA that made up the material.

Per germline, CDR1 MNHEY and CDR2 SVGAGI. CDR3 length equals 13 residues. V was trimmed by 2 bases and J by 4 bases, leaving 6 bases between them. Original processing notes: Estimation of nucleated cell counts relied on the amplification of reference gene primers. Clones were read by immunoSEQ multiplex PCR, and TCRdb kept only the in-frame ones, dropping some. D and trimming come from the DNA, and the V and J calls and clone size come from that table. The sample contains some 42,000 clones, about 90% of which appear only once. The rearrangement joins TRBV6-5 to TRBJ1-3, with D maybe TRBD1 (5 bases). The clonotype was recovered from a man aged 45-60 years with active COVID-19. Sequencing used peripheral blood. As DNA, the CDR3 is TGTGCCAGCAGTTACAACAGGGGAAACACCATATATTTT. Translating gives CASSYNRGNTIYF.